This section outlines one T cell receptor (beta chain) sequence together with its context. Its antigen remains unidentified. TCRdb called the reads again in MiXCR, with one record for every CDR3 protein. The sample contains approximately 300,000 distinct CDR3 sequences, just under 30% of which appear only once. CDR3 size: 14 residues. Deletions cut 6 bases from V and 7 bases from J, with 19 bases between. CDR1 is MNHEY, CDR2 SVGEGT, per germline. This specimen comes from a study of T cell repertoires in cytomegalovirus infection. As for the study in general: Carrying CMV and the relevant HLA type showed in public TCR beta signatures. Study-wide points: CMV-specific HLA-C-restricted TCR beta clonotypes dominated the ex vivo response.

The rearrangement uses TRBV6-2 or TRBV6-3 and TRBJ2-7, with D tentatively TRBD1 (5 bases). The source of this sequence is a human donor in good health (CMV status not recorded). Some clones in this sample may be carry-over from other donors' samples. The specimen was cultured PBMCs, collected from culture after CMV antigen stimulation. In DNA, the CDR3 is TGTGCCAGCAGCCCGTCGACAGAAGCATCTGAGCAGTACTTC. Translated, it gives CASSPSTEASEQYF.